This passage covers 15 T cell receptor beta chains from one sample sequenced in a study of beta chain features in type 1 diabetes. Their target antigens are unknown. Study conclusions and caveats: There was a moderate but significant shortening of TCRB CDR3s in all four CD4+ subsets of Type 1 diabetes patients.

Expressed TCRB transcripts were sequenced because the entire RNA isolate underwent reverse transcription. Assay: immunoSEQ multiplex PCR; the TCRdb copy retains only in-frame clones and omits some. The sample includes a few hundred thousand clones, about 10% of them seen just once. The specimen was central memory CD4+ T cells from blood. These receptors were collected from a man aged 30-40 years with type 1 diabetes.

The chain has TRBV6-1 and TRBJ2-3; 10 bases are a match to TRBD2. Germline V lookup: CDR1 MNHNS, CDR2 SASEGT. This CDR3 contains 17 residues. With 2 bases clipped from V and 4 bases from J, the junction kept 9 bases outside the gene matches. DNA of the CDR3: TGTGCCAGCAGTGAATGGTTCGGGCTAGCGGGGGCAGATACGCAGTATTTT. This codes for CASSEWFGLAGADTQYF.

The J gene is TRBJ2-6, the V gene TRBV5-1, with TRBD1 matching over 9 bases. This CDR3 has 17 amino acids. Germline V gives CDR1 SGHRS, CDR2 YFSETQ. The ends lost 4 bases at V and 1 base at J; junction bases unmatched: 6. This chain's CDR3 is CASSVGTGRSGANVLTF. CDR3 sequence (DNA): TGCGCCAGCAGCGTAGGGACAGGGAGGTCTGGGGCCAACGTCCTGACTTTC.

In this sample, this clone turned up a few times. The CDR3 coding sequence is TGTGCCAGCAGCTTACAGGGTGGGGACAGTGAAGCTTTCTTT. Its protein product is CASSLQGGDSEAFF. The chain uses TRBV7-2 and TRBJ1-1; 7 bases map to TRBD1. With V trimmed by 2 bases and J by 7 bases, 7 bases remained unmatched. Germline V lookup: CDR1 SGHTA, CDR2 FQGNSA. This CDR3 spans 14 amino acids.

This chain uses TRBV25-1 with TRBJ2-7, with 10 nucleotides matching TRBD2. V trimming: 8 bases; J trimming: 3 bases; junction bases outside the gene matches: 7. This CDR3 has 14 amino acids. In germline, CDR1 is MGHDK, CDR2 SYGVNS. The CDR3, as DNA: TGTGCCAGCCAGCGGGAGGGGGCTTTCTACGAGCAGTACTTC. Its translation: CASQREGAFYEQYF.

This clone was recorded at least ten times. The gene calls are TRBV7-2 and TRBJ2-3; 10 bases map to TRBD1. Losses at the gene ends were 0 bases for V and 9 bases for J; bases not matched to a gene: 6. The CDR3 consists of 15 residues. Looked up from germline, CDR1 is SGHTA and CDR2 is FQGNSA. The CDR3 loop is CASSLARQGANTQYF. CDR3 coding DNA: TGTGCCAGCAGCTTAGCCAGACAGGGGGCCAACACGCAGTATTTT.

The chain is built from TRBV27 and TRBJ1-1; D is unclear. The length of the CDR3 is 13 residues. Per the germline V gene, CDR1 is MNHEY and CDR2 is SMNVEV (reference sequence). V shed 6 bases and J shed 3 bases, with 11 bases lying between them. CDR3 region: CASSLKVDTEAFF. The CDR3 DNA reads TGTGCCAGCAGCCTTAAGGTGGACACTGAAGCTTTCTTT.

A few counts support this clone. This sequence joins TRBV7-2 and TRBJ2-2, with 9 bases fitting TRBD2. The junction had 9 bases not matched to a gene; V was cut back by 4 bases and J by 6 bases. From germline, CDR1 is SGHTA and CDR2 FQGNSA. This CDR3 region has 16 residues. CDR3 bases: TGTGCCAGCAGCTCCTACGGACGGACTAGCGCCGGGGAGCTGTTTTTT. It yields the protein CASSSYGRTSAGELFF.

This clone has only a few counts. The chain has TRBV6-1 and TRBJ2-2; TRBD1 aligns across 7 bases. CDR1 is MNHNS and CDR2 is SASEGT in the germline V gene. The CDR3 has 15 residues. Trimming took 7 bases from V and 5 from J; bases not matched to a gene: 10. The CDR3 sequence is CASITTGVDTGELFF. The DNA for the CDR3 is TGTGCCAGCATCACAACAGGGGTTGATACCGGGGAGCTGTTTTTT.

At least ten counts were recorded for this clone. Here the CDR3 DNA reads TGTGCCAGCAGTTTATCGGGGGATACGCAGTATTTT. Translating it yields CASSLSGDTQYF. The chain is built from TRBV28 and TRBJ2-3, with a weak D call TRBD2 (5 bases). The ends were cut back, 1 base at V and 6 bases at J, with 5 bases in the middle. This CDR3 spans 12 amino acids. Germline V gene lookup returns CDR1 MDHEN and CDR2 SYDVKM.

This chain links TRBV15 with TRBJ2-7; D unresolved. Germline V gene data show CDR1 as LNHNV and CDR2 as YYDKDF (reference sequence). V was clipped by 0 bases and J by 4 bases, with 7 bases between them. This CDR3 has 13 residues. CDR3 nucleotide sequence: TGTGCCACCAGCAGAGATCTGGAATACGAGCAGTACTTC. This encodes CATSRDLEYEQYF.

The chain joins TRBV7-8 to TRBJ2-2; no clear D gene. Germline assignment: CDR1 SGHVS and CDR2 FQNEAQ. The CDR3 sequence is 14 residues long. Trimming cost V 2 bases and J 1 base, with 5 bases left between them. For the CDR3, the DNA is TGTGCCAGCAGCTTATCGGAGAACACCGGGGAGCTGTTTTTT. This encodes CASSLSENTGELFF.

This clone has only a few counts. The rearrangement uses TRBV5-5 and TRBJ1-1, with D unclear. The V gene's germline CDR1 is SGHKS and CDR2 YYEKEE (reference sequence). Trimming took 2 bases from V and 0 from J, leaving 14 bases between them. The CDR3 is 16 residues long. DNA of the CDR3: TGTGCCAGCAGCTTTGGGGAGACTACTATGAACACTGAAGCTTTCTTT. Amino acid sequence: CASSFGETTMNTEAFF. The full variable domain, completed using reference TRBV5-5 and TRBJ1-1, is DAGVTQSPTHLIKTRGQQVTLRCSPISGHKSVSWYQQVLGQGPQFIFQYYEKEERGRGNFPDRFSARQFPNYSSELNVNALLLGDSALYLCASSFGETTMNTEAFFGQGTRLTVV.

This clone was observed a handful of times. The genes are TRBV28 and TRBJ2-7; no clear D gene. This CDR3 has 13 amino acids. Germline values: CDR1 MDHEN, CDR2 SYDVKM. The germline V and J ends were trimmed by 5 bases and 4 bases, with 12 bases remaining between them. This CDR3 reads CASSRLLGYEQYF. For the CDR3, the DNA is TGTGCCAGCAGTCGACTCTTAGGGTACGAGCAGTACTTC. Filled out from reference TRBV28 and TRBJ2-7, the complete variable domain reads DVKVTQSSRYLVKRTGEKVFLECVQDMDHENMFWYRQDPGLGLRLIYFSYDVKMKEKGDIPEGYSVSREKKERFSLILESASTNQTSMYLCASSRLLGYEQYFGPGTRLTVT.

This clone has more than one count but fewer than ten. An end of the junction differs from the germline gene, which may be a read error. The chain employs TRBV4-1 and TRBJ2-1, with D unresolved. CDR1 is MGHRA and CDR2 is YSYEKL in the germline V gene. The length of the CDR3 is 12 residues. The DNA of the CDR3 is TGTGCCAGCAGCCAAGCGACACCCCAGCAGTTCTTC. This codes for CASSQATPQQFF.

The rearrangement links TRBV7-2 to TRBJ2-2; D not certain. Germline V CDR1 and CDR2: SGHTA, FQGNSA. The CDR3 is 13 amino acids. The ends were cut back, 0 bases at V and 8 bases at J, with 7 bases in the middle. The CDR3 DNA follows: TGTGCCAGCAGCTTAGCTCTCGTTGGGGAGCTGTTTTTT. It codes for CASSLALVGELFF.